This TCR beta chain was identified during a study of T cells in Graves' hyperthyroidism and ophthalmopathy. Template material for amplifying TCR beta CDR3 regions consisted of RNA transcripts. TCR CDR3 regions were first amplified by RT-PCR with HTBI primers. TCRdb called the multiplex PCR reads again in MiXCR, with one record for every CDR3 protein. Of 200,000 to 250,000 distinct CDR3 sequences listed, about 15% are singletons. The CDR3 totals 14 residues. Germline values: CDR1 MGHDK, CDR2 SYGVNS. Trimming took 4 bases from V and 5 from J, leaving 14 bases between them. The receptor comes from a woman aged 45-65 years with Graves' hyperthyroidism. The source material was blood. The chain joins TRBV25-1 to TRBJ1-1; maybe TRBD1 (5 bases). Here the CDR3 DNA reads TGTGCCAGCAGTGTGGCAGGGAAGAGGACTGAAGCTTTCTTT. Its translation: CASSVAGKRTEAFF.